The clone carrying this T cell receptor (beta chain) appeared many times. Its specificity is not known. These data are taken from a study of T cells in Graves' hyperthyroidism and ophthalmopathy. Overall study findings and caveats: Peripheral blood also featured most of the thyroid clonotypes expanded above 0.001.

RNA transcripts were the template for amplifying TCR beta CDR3 regions. First-round RT-PCR targeting the TCR CDR3 was performed with the HTBI primer set. TCRdb re-called the multiplex PCR reads through MiXCR, storing one row per CDR3 protein. Of approximately 400,000 distinct CDR3 sequences in the sample, around 14% were seen once. Stable hyperthyroidism: no ophthalmopathy progression over 18 months of follow-up. Germline assignment: CDR1 MDHEN and CDR2 SYDVKM. CDR3 length equals 16 residues. J was trimmed by 3 bases and V by 5 bases; bases with no gene match: 10. What was sequenced was blood. The chain couples TRBV28 to TRBJ2-7; TRBD2 matches at 10 bases. The TCR comes from a woman under 40 with Graves' hyperthyroidism. CDR3 sequence: CASSDLAGVRYYEQYF. CDR3 nucleotides: TGTGCCAGCAGTGACCTAGCGGGAGTCCGGTACTACGAGCAGTACTTC.